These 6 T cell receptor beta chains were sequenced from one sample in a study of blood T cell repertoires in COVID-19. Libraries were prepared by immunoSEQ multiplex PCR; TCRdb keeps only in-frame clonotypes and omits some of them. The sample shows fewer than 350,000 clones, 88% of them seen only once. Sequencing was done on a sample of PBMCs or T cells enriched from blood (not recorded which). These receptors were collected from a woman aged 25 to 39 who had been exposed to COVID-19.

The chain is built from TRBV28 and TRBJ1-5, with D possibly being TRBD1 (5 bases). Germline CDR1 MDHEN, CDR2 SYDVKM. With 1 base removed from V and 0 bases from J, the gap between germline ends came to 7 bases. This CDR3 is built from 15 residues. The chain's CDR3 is CASSLSGISNQPQHF. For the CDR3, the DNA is TGTGCCAGCAGTTTATCAGGGATTAGCAATCAGCCCCAGCATTTT.

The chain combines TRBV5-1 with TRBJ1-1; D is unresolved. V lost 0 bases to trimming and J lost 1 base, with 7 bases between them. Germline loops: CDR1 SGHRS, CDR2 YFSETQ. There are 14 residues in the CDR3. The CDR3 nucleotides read TGCGCCAGCAGCTTGGCCAGTCCGAACACTGAAGCTTTCTTT. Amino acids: CASSLASPNTEAFF.

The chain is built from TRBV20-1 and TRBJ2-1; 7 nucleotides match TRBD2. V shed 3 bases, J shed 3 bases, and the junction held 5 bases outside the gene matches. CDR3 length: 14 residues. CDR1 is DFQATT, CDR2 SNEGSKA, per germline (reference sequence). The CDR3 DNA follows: TGCAGTGCTAGTAAGCGGACTAGCTACAATGAGCAGTTCTTC. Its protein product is CSASKRTSYNEQFF.

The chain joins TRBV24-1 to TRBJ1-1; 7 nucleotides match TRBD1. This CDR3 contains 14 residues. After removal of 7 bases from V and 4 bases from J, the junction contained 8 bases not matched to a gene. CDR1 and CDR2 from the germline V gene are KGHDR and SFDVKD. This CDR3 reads CATRGTGASTEAFF. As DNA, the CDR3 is TGTGCCACCAGGGGAACAGGGGCGAGCACTGAAGCTTTCTTT.

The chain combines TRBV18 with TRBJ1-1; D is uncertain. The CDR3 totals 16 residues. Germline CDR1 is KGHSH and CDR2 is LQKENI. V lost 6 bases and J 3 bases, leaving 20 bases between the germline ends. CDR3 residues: CASSPRAGDGYTEAFF. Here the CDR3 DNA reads TGTGCCAGCTCCCCCCGCGCGGGAGATGGGTACACTGAAGCTTTCTTT.

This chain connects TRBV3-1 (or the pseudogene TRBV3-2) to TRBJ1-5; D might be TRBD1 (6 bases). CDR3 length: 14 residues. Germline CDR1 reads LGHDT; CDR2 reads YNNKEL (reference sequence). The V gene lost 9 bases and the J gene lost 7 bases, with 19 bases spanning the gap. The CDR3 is CARTAGASKQPQHF. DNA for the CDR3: TGTGCCAGGACGGCAGGGGCCTCCAAGCAGCCCCAGCATTTT.